The present T cell receptor beta chain was sequenced within a study of shared clonotypes between healthy human individuals. Notes on the study in general: Estimated richness was generally greater in naive than memory subsets. The study drew on few donors, limiting represented genetic and exposure-history diversity.

Libraries were prepared by immunoSEQ multiplex PCR; TCRdb keeps only in-frame clonotypes and omits some of them. The table includes just over 2,000,000 clones, about 95% detected once. Notes on this clone: Its antigen is unidentified.

The naive CD8 fraction comprised CD45RO-negative cells positively selected for CCR7 and excluded terminally differentiated effector memory CD45RA+ cells. The specimen was naive CD8+ T cells sorted from blood. The sequence came from a man aged 18 to 30 in good health.

CDR3 loop: CAWSGVGEGYTF. CDR3 DNA sequence: TGTGCCTGGAGCGGGGTGGGCGAGGGCTACACCTTC. The chain uses TRBV30 and TRBJ1-2; D not certain. Trimming left V 3 bases short and J 8 bases short, with 13 bases between. The CDR3 consists of 12 residues. Germline V gene sequence: CDR1 GTSNPN, CDR2 SVGIG (reference sequence).